The 32 T cell receptor beta chains given below trace back to one sample, sequenced in a study of T cell repertoires in cytomegalovirus infection (dated by TCRdb to the late 2010s). Reads for this sample came from an Illumina HiSeq 1500. The public reads were reprocessed in TCRdb via fastp at Q25 and MiXCR, keeping in-frame beta chains. Identical CDR3 protein sequences are pooled into one entry, listed with their most common genes and DNA. For this sample the table gives some 800,000 distinct CDR3 sequences, of which just under 30% were detected only once. Jointly, the top ten make up around 13% of the sample. These receptors' targets are unknown. The treatment or condition label, as the study defines it: in vitro stimulation with specific CMV peptide epitopes to enrich CMV-specific T cells. This material consisted of cultured CD8+ T cells from PBMCs, taken from culture after CMV antigen stimulation. The source of these receptors is a human donor in good health (CMV status not recorded). Some clones in this sample may be carry-over from other donors' samples.

The V gene is TRBV27, the J gene TRBJ1-2, with a tentative D call TRBD1 (6 bases). This CDR3 contains 13 residues. Germline assignment: CDR1 MNHEY and CDR2 SMNVEV (reference sequence). Trimming cost V 0 bases and J 11 bases, with 13 bases left between them. This CDR3 is CASSLSTGRPYTF. The CDR3 DNA is TGTGCCAGCAGTTTATCAACAGGGCGACCATACACCTTC.

This clonotype was picked up a small number of times. V and J are TRBV29-1 and TRBJ1-1; 10 bases match TRBD1. The CDR3 length is 17 residues. Germline values: CDR1 SQVTM, CDR2 ANQGSEA. V lost 1 base and J lost 5; bases outside the gene matches: 13. CDR3 nucleotide sequence: TGCAGCGTTGAAGTTTCTCGGCCAGGACAGGGGGGGACTGAAGCTTTCTTT. Translated: CSVEVSRPGQGGTEAFF. Full variable domain (remainder filled in from reference TRBV29-1 and TRBJ1-1): SAVISQKPSRDICQRGTSLTIQCQVDSQVTMMFWYRQQPGQSLTLIATANQGSEATYESGFVIDKFPISRPNLTFSTLTVSNMSPEDSSIYLCSVEVSRPGQGGTEAFFGQGTRLTVV.

There are many counts of this clonotype. The V gene is TRBV7-8, the J gene TRBJ1-4, with a tentative D call TRBD1 (5 bases). The CDR3 spans 17 residues. Trimming shortened V by 5 bases and J by 0 bases, and 16 bases separated the two germline ends. Germline V gives CDR1 SGHVS, CDR2 FQNEAQ. CDR3 residues: CASSPRDPTATNEKLFF. The CDR3 coding sequence is TGTGCCAGCAGCCCCCGGGACCCTACCGCAACTAATGAAAAACTGTTTTTT.

The V call is TRBV13, the J call TRBJ1-5; D possibly corresponds to TRBD1 (5 bases). Germline loops: CDR1 PRHDT, CDR2 FYEKMQ (reference sequence). V was cut by 6 bases and J by 7 bases, with 19 bases left in between. The CDR3 loop spans 15 amino acids. CDR3 DNA sequence: TGTGCCAGCAGTTCGGGGCGCAGGGCCGCCCAGCCCCAGCATTTT. It yields the protein CASSSGRRAAQPQHF.

This clonotype was observed a few times. This chain links TRBV10-3 with TRBJ2-3; the match to TRBD2 covers 12 bases. CDR3 length: 15 residues. Trimming at V came to 6 bases and at J to 6 bases, leaving 7 bases not matched to a gene. Germline loops: CDR1 ENHRY, CDR2 SYGVKD. CDR3 coding DNA: TGTGCCATCAGGATGACTAGCGGGGGCTCCGATACGCAGTATTTT. It is translated as CAIRMTSGGSDTQYF.

This clonotype was seen a few times. The chain has TRBV2 and TRBJ2-7; 10 bases align to TRBD1. This CDR3 spans 13 amino acids. J was trimmed by 5 bases and V by 6 bases; bases with no gene match: 4. The germline V gene has CDR1 SNHLY and CDR2 FYNNEI. In DNA form, the CDR3 reads TGTGCCAGCAGGGGACAGGGGAGAAACGAGCAGTACTTC. Residues: CASRGQGRNEQYF.

The V and J genes are TRBV6-6 and TRBJ1-1, with 7 positions matching TRBD1. V shed 3 bases, J shed 4 bases, and the junction held 5 bases outside the gene matches. CDR3 size: 14 residues. CDR1 and CDR2 (germline): MNHNY, SVGAGI (reference sequence). The CDR3 loop is CASSYTGEGTEAFF. CDR3 sequence (DNA): TGTGCCAGCAGTTATACAGGGGAGGGCACTGAAGCTTTCTTT.

Note on this clonotype: A much more abundant neighbour one base away suggests this may be a read error. The V and J genes are TRBV7-9 and TRBJ2-5, with D possibly matching TRBD2 (5 bases). Trimming shortened V by 0 bases and J by 3 bases, and 5 bases separated the two germline ends. The CDR3 totals 13 residues. Per the germline V gene, CDR1 is SEHNR and CDR2 is FQNEAQ (reference sequence). This CDR3 is CASSLAEEETQYF. In DNA, the CDR3 is TGTGCCAGCAGCTTAGCGGAGGAAGAGACCCAGTACTTC. The full variable domain, its missing parts supplied by reference TRBV7-9 and TRBJ2-5, is DTGVSQNPRHKITKRGQNVTFRCDPISEHNRLYWYRQTLGQGPEFLTYFQNEAQLEKSRLLSDRFSAERPKGSFSTLEIQRTEQGDSAMYLCASSLAEEETQYFGPGTRLLVL.

V gene TRBV6-5 combines with J gene TRBJ2-5; 13 bases map to TRBD2. Germline V gene sequence: CDR1 MNHEY, CDR2 SVGAGI. J gave up 1 base and V 5 bases, and 16 bases lay outside the gene matches. The CDR3 sequence is 20 residues long. CDR3 sequence: CASSPLGTSGDSFSQETQYF. The CDR3 bases are TGTGCCAGCAGTCCCTTGGGGACTAGCGGGGACAGCTTCTCCCAAGAGACCCAGTACTTC.

This clonotype was counted between two and nine times. The genes are TRBV19 and TRBJ2-1; weak D call: TRBD1 (6 bases). The CDR3 loop spans 20 amino acids. Trimming stripped 5 bases from V and 4 bases from J, with 30 bases between. CDR1 LNHDA and CDR2 SQIVND come from the germline V gene (reference sequence). CDR3 nucleotides: TGTGCCAGTAGTCCCCGTTTGTCAGGGACACTCACGCAAGTATACAATGAGCAGTTCTTC. Translated: CASSPRLSGTLTQVYNEQFF.

The chain links TRBV7-2 to TRBJ1-2; D remains unclear. V was shortened by 2 bases and J by 4 bases, with 8 bases between the two germline ends. Per the germline V gene, CDR1 is SGHTA and CDR2 is FQGNSA. This CDR3 is 13 amino acids long. CDR3 sequence: CASSLKNGYGYTF. DNA of the CDR3: TGTGCCAGCAGCTTAAAAAACGGCTATGGCTACACCTTC.

V is TRBV27 and J is TRBJ1-2; D remains unclear. Deletions cut 2 bases from V and 7 bases from J, with 14 bases between. Germline lookup yields CDR1 MNHEY and CDR2 SMNVEV (reference sequence). The CDR3 is 14 amino acids. The CDR3 region is CASSLQVAGFGYTF. The DNA of the CDR3 is TGTGCCAGCAGTTTACAGGTCGCGGGGTTTGGCTACACCTTC.

The CDR3 here is CSAREAGRAEKLFF. CDR3 sequence (DNA): TGCAGTGCTAGAGAAGCAGGGAGGGCCGAAAAACTGTTTTTT. This chain uses TRBV20-1 with TRBJ1-4, with D possibly being TRBD1 (5 bases). Germline-derived CDR1 and CDR2 are DFQATT and SNEGSKA (reference sequence). The CDR3 sequence is 14 residues long. V dropped 0 bases and J dropped 8 bases, with 13 bases sitting between them.

This chain links TRBV19 with TRBJ1-5, with unresolved D. Germline V gene data show CDR1 as LNHDA and CDR2 as SQIVND (reference sequence). The length of the CDR3 is 15 residues. Trimming pared 4 bases from V and 0 bases from J, leaving 10 bases between. CDR3 in DNA: TGTGCCAGTAGTACAACAGAATATAGCAATCAGCCCCAGCATTTT. It specifies CASSTTEYSNQPQHF.

V and J are TRBV11-2 and TRBJ2-5; D may correspond to TRBD1 or TRBD2 (5 bases each). Deletions cut 5 bases from V and 2 bases from J, with 12 bases between. Germline V gene data show CDR1 as SGHAT and CDR2 as FQNNGV. The CDR3 length is 14 residues. The CDR3 DNA is TGTGCCAGCAGCGCGTACGGGGCACAAGAGACCCAGTACTTC. Its protein product is CASSAYGAQETQYF.

The chain has TRBV2 and TRBJ2-7; 8 bases match TRBD2. The trim removed 5 bases at V and 7 bases at J, leaving 4 bases unmatched. Looked up from germline, CDR1 is SNHLY and CDR2 is FYNNEI. The CDR3 is made up of 12 amino acids. The CDR3: CASSHRGGEQYV. The CDR3 coding sequence is TGTGCCAGCAGTCACCGGGGGGGGGAGCAGTACGTC.

The J gene is TRBJ2-5, the V gene TRBV12-5; TRBD1 aligns across 9 bases. The CDR3 is 13 amino acids. Losses at the gene ends were 6 bases for V and 6 bases for J; bases not matched to a gene: 5. CDR1 is LGHNT, CDR2 FRNRAP, per germline. In DNA form, the CDR3 reads TGTGCTAGTGGCGCGGACAGGGGAAAGACCCAGTACTTC. Residues: CASGADRGKTQYF.

This chain connects TRBV12-5 to TRBJ2-1; weak D call: TRBD2 (6 bases). Germline-derived CDR1 and CDR2 are LGHNT and FRNRAP. This CDR3 has 17 residues. V was shortened by 4 bases and J by 1 base, with 17 bases between the two germline ends. CDR3 loop: CASGYYPSGESYNEQFF. In DNA form, the CDR3 reads TGTGCTAGTGGTTACTACCCTTCGGGGGAATCCTACAATGAGCAGTTCTTC. The full variable domain, in which reference TRBV12-5 and TRBJ2-1 provide the parts outside the CDR3, is DARVTQTPRHKVTEMGQEVTMRCQPILGHNTVFWYRQTMMQGLELLAYFRNRAPLDDSGMPKDRFSAEMPDATLATLKIQPSEPRDSAVYFCASGYYPSGESYNEQFFGPGTRLTVL.

This clonotype was seen a few times. The chain couples TRBV10-3 to TRBJ1-2; no definite D call. This CDR3 spans 14 amino acids. Trimming removed 2 bases at V and 8 bases at J, with 15 bases between. Germline values: CDR1 ENHRY, CDR2 SYGVKD. CDR3 amino acids: CAISESGEWEGYTF. Here the CDR3 DNA reads TGTGCCATCAGTGAGAGCGGGGAGTGGGAAGGCTACACCTTC.

This clonotype has only a few counts. DNA for the CDR3: TGCGCCAGCAGGAGGAGGGCGCTCTCCCAAGAGACCCAGTACTTC. Its protein product is CASRRRALSQETQYF. The J gene is TRBJ2-5, the V gene TRBV4-1, with a possible D match to TRBD2 (6 bases). CDR1 is MGHRA and CDR2 is YSYEKL in the germline V gene. V was shortened by 6 bases and J by 1 base, with 15 bases between the two germline ends. The CDR3 runs 15 residues.

The chain is built from TRBV14 and TRBJ1-1; D is uncertain. This CDR3 is 15 amino acids long. Germline loops: CDR1 SGHDN, CDR2 FVKESK. Trimming left V 2 bases short and J 1 base short, with 11 bases between. The CDR3 here is CASSQSVGRNTEAFF. Here the CDR3 DNA reads TGTGCCAGCAGCCAATCAGTAGGGAGGAACACTGAAGCTTTCTTT.

This clonotype has a handful of counts. The chain couples TRBV9 to TRBJ1-5; D might be TRBD1 (5 bases). The CDR3 is made up of 16 amino acids. Trimming left V 4 bases short and J 6 bases short, with 20 bases between. Germline CDR1 and CDR2: SGDLS and YYNGEE. The CDR3 reads CASSPGTGRVIQPQHF. The CDR3 DNA follows: TGTGCCAGCAGCCCAGGGACCGGCCGTGTGATTCAGCCCCAGCATTTT.

This clonotype has just a few counts. The rearrangement links TRBV7-9 to TRBJ1-6; a weak D match, TRBD1 (6 bases). Trimming took off 10 bases at V and 5 bases at J, with 9 bases between the two ends. Germline V gene lookup returns CDR1 SEHNR and CDR2 FQNEAQ (reference sequence). The CDR3 is 12 amino acids. Written as DNA, the CDR3 is TGTGCCACCAGGACAGATAATTCACCCCTCCACTTT. Amino acid sequence: CATRTDNSPLHF.

This clonotype has only a few counts. The chain links TRBV12-3 or TRBV12-4 to TRBJ2-5, with D tentatively TRBD2 (5 bases). The CDR3 consists of 13 residues. V lost 1 base and J 7 bases, leaving 10 bases between the germline ends. This CDR3 reads CASSLGTVATQYF. In DNA form, the CDR3 reads TGTGCCAGCAGTTTAGGGACTGTGGCGACCCAGTACTTC.

This clonotype has a handful of counts. This rearrangement joins TRBV11-2 to TRBJ2-1, with 8 bases identical to TRBD2. V shed 3 bases, J shed 2 bases, and the junction held 3 bases outside the gene matches. CDR3 length equals 15 residues. Germline CDR1 is SGHAT and CDR2 is FQNNGV. The CDR3, as DNA: TGTGCCAGCAGCTTCGGGGGGGGGACCTACAATGAGCAGTTCTTC. It codes for CASSFGGGTYNEQFF.

This chain uses TRBV7-3 with TRBJ2-3; 11 bases align to TRBD2. V gave up 0 bases and J gave up 6 bases; unmatched junction bases: 2. The CDR3 is 15 amino acids. The germline gives CDR1 SGHTA, CDR2 FQGTGA. In DNA form, the CDR3 reads TGTGCCAGCAGCTTAACCCGGACTAGCGGGGATACGCAGTATTTT. Its protein is CASSLTRTSGDTQYF.

This rearrangement joins TRBV15 to TRBJ2-7; D is unresolved. The germline V and J ends were trimmed by 5 bases and 4 bases, with 15 bases remaining between them. The CDR3 is 14 residues long. In germline, CDR1 is LNHNV, CDR2 YYDKDF (reference sequence). For the CDR3, the DNA is TGTGCCACCAGCGGTACGGATCATTTTTACGAGCAGTACTTC. Translated: CATSGTDHFYEQYF.

V is TRBV29-1 and J is TRBJ2-1; 7 bases are shared with TRBD1. This CDR3 region has 11 residues. V was clipped by 3 bases and J by 13 bases; unmatched bases: 6. Germline CDR1 reads SQVTM; CDR2 reads ANQGSEA. The CDR3, as DNA: TGCAGCGTTGACCAGAGACAGGGCCAGTTCTTC. Protein: CSVDQRQGQFF.

The CDR3: CASSESWGDNEQFF. The DNA for the CDR3 is TGTGCCAGCAGCGAATCGTGGGGAGACAATGAGCAGTTCTTC. V usage is TRBV7-9 and J usage is TRBJ2-1; possibly TRBD2 for D (5 bases). The CDR3 spans 14 residues. V dropped 5 bases and J dropped 5 bases, with 13 bases sitting between them. Germline V gene data show CDR1 as SEHNR and CDR2 as FQNEAQ (reference sequence).

This sequence joins TRBV5-1 and TRBJ2-7; tentative D call: TRBD1 (6 bases). V shed 0 bases and J shed 1 base, with 14 bases lying between them. The germline gives CDR1 SGHRS, CDR2 YFSETQ. CDR3 length: 16 residues. CDR3 nucleotides: TGCGCCAGCAGCTTGGCGGGACATACAACTTCCTACGAGCAGTACGTC. Translating it yields CASSLAGHTTSYEQYV.

This clonotype was picked up one time. A junction end diverges from the germline sequence, so it may reflect a read error. The chain has TRBV4-1 and TRBJ2-7; weak D call: TRBD1 (5 bases). The V gene's germline CDR1 is MGHRA and CDR2 YSYEKL. This CDR3 has 15 amino acids. Here the CDR3 reads CASSQEAGISYEQYF. DNA for the CDR3: TGTGCCAGCAGCCAAGAGGCAGGGATTTCCTACGAGCAGTACTTC.

In its sample, this clonotype was seen many times. V and J are TRBV7-3 and TRBJ2-2; the D gene is possibly TRBD2 (5 bases). Germline V gene sequence: CDR1 SGHTA, CDR2 FQGTGA. The CDR3 runs to 15 residues. V gave up 3 bases and J gave up 0 bases, with 8 bases separating them. CDR3 in DNA: TGTGCCAGCAGCTTGGGGAGAGCGAACACCGGGGAGCTGTTTTTT. Protein product: CASSLGRANTGELFF.